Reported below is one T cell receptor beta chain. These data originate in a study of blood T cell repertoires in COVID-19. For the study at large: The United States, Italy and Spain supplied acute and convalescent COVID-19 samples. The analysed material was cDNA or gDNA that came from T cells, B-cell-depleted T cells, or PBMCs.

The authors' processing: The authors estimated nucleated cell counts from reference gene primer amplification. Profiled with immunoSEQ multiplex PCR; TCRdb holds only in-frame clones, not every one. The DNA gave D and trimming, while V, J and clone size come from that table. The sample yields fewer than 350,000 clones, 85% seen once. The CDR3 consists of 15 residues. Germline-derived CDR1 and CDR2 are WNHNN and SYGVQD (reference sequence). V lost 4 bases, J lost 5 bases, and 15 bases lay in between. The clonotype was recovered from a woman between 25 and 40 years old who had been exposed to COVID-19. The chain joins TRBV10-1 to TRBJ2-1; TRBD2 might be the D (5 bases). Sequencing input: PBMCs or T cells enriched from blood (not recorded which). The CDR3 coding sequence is TGCGCCAGCAGTGGATCAGCGGATTTGGACAATGAGCAGTTCTTC. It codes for CASSGSADLDNEQFF.